This T cell receptor beta chain was sequenced in a study of shared clonotypes between healthy human individuals. This clone was detected once. The V end lost 1 base, the J end lost 6 bases, and 15 bases lay between the germline ends. The CDR3 extends over 16 amino acids. CDR1 and CDR2 from the germline V gene are KGHSH and LQKENI. The data were produced by immunoSEQ multiplex PCR, yet TCRdb's version contains in-frame clones alone and is incomplete. This sample has 2.3 million or so clones, with more than 85% found just once. Sequenced: naive CD4+ T cells from PBMCs. Indicated subset: CD45RA+ positively selected. This TCR was sampled from a man between 18 and 35 years old in good health. Some clones in this sample may be carry-over from other donors' samples. The J gene is TRBJ1-4, the V gene TRBV18; D is ambiguous. CDR3 coding DNA: TGTGCCAGCTCACCACGTCCGGCCAGCCCTGATGAAAAACTGTTTTTT. Protein sequence: CASSPRPASPDEKLFF.